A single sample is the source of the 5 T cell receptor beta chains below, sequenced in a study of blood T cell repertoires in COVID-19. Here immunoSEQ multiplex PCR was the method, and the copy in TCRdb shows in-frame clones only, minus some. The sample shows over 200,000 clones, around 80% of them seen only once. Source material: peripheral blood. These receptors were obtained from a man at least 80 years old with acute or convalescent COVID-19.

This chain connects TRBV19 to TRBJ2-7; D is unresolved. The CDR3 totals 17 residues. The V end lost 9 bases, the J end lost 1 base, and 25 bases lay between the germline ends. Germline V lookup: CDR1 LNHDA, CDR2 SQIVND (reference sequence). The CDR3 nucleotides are TGTGCCAGCCCCGGCCAGGCCTTTCCCGTTTTGTCCTACGAGCAGTACTTC. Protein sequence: CASPGQAFPVLSYEQYF.

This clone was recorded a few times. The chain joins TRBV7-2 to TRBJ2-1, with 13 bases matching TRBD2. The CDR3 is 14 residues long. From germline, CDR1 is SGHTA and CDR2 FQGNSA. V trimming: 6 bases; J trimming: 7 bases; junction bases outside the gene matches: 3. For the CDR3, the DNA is TGTGCCAGCAGGACTAGCGGGGGGATAAATGAGCAGTTCTTC. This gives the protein CASRTSGGINEQFF.

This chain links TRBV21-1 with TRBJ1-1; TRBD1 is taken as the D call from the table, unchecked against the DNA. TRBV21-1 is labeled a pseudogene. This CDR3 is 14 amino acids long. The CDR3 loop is CASSKARGSTEAFF. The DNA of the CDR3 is TGTGCCAGCAGCAAAGCTAGGGGTAGCACTGAAGCTTTCTTT.

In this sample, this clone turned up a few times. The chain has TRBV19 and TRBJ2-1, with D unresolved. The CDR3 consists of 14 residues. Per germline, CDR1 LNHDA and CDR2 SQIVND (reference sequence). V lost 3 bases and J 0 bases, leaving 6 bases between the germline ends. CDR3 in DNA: TGTGCCAGTAGTATCGGCGGCTCCTACAATGAGCAGTTCTTC. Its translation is CASSIGGSYNEQFF.

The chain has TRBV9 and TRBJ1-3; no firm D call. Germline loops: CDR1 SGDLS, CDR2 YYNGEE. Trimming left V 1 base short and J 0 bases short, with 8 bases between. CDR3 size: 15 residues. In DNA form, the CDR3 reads TGTGCCAGCAGCGTAACGGCGGACTCTGGAAACACCATATATTTT. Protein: CASSVTADSGNTIYF. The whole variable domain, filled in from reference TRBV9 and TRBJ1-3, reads DSGVTQTPKHLITATGQRVTLRCSPRSGDLSVYWYQQSLDQGLQFLIQYYNGEERAKGNILERFSAQQFPDLHSELNLSSLELGDSALYFCASSVTADSGNTIYFGEGSWLTVV.